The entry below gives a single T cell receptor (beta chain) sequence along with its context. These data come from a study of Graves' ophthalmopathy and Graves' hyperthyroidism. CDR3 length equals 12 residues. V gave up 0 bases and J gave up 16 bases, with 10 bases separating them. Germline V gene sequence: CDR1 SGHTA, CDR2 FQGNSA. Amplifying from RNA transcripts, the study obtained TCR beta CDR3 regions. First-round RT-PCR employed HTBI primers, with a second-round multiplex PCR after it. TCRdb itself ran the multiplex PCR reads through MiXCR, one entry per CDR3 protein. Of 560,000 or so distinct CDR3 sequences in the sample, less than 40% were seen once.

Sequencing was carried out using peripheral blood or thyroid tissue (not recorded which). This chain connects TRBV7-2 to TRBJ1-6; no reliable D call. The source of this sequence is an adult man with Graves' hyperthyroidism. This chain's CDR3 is CASSLALSGLHF. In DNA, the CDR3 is TGTGCCAGCAGCTTAGCTTTGTCGGGGCTCCACTTT.